The 2 T cell receptor beta chains below come from one sample, sequenced in a study of T cell responses to AZD1222 COVID-19 vaccine. TCRdb's copy holds only in-frame clones and misses some; the assay was immunoSEQ multiplex PCR. Here the sample spans about 120,000 clones, around 90% being singletons. The sample in question was peripheral blood, obtained on day 0 of AZD1222 vaccination. The receptors come from an adult in good health.

This clone was found a few times. In the same sample, other DNA sequences code for this CDR3. The rearrangement uses TRBV7-9 and TRBJ2-1; 8 bases match TRBD2. V was pared by 2 bases and J by 4 bases, with 7 bases of the junction left unmatched. CDR3 length: 16 amino acids. Germline CDR1 and CDR2: SEHNR and FQNEAQ (reference sequence). The CDR3 DNA sequence: TGTGCCAGCAGCTTAAGTTTAGCGGGATCATACAATGAGCAGTTCTTC. Its translation is CASSLSLAGSYNEQFF.

The rearrangement links TRBV7-8 to TRBJ2-5; D possibly uses TRBD1 or TRBD2 (5 bases each). The V end lost 3 bases, the J end lost 5 bases, and 16 bases lay between the germline ends. The V gene's germline CDR1 is SGHVS and CDR2 FQNEAQ. This CDR3 is built from 15 residues. The CDR3 DNA sequence: TGTGCCAGCAGCTTCGGGACCCCTGTGGAGGAGACCCAGTACTTC. Its translation: CASSFGTPVEETQYF.